This T cell receptor beta chain was obtained from a study of shared clonotypes between healthy human individuals. This CDR3 has 14 residues. With 4 bases clipped from V and 3 bases from J, the junction kept 3 bases outside the gene matches. CDR1 SEHNR and CDR2 FQNEAQ come from the germline V gene (reference sequence). Positively selected for CCR7, the CD45RO-negative cells used as naive CD8 cells excluded terminally differentiated effector memory CD45RA+ cells. All donors were healthy HIV-negative adults lacking recent acute infections or vaccinations. At deep level, the assay was performed. Only in-frame clones appear in the TCRdb table, and some are missing; sequencing was by immunoSEQ multiplex PCR. The table shows fewer than 800,000 clones, with about 90% occurring only once.

Sample: naive CD8+ T cells sorted from blood. This chain uses TRBV7-9 with TRBJ2-5; 9 nucleotides match TRBD1. The TCR sequence derives from a man aged 25 to 40 in good health. CDR3 DNA: TGTGCCAGCAGCTCCAGGACAGGGGAAGAGACCCAGTACTTC. Its protein product is CASSSRTGEETQYF. The whole variable domain, filled in from reference TRBV7-9 and TRBJ2-5, reads DTGVSQNPRHKITKRGQNVTFRCDPISEHNRLYWYRQTLGQGPEFLTYFQNEAQLEKSRLLSDRFSAERPKGSFSTLEIQRTEQGDSAMYLCASSSRTGEETQYFGPGTRLLVL.